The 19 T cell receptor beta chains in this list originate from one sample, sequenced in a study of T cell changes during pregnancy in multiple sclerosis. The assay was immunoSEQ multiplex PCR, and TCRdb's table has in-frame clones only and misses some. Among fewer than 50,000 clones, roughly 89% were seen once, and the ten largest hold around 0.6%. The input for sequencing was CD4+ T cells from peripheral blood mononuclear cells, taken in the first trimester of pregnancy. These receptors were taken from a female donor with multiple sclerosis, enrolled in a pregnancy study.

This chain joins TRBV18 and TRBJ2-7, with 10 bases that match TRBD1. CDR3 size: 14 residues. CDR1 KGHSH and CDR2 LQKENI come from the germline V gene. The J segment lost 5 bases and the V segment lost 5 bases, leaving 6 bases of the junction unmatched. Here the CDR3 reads CASSAGQGLNEQYF. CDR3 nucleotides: TGTGCCAGCTCAGCGGGACAGGGGTTAAACGAGCAGTACTTC.

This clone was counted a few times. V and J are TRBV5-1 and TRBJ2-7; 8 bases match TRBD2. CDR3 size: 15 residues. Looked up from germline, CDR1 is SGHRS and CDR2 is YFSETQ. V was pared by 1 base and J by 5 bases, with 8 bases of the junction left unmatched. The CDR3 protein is CASSLRGTRNDEQYF. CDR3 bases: TGCGCCAGCAGCTTGAGGGGGACTAGAAATGACGAGCAGTACTTC.

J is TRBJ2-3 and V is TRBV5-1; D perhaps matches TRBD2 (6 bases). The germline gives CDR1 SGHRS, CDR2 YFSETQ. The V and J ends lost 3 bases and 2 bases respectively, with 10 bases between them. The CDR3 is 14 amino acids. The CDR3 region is CASSSTRITDTQYF. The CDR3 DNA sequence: TGCGCCAGCAGCTCGACTAGAATCACAGATACGCAGTATTTT.

CDR3 residues: CATTGGRTNEKLFF. In DNA, the CDR3 is TGTGCCACCACCGGAGGACGGACTAATGAAAAACTGTTTTTT. The V and J genes are TRBV19 and TRBJ1-4, with unresolved D. This CDR3 has 14 residues. Germline CDR1 is LNHDA and CDR2 is SQIVND (reference sequence). V was cut by 10 bases and J by 2 bases, with 14 bases left in between.

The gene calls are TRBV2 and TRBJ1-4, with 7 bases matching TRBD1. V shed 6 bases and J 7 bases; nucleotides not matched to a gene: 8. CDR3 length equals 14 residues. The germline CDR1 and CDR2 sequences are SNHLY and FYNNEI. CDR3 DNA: TGTGCCAGCAGGATGACAGGGATAGTTGAAAAACTGTTTTTT. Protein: CASRMTGIVEKLFF.

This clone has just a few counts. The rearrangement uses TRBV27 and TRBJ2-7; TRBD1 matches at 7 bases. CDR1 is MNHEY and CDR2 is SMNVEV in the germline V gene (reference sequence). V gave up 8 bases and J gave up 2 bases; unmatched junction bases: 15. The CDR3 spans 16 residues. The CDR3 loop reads CASGFLTPGQTYEQYF. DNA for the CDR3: TGTGCCAGCGGATTCCTTACTCCGGGACAGACCTACGAGCAGTACTTC.

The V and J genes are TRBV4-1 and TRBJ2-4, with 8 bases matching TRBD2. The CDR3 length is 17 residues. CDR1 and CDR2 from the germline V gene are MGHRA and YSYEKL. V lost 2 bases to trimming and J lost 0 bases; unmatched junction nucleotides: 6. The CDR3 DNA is TGCGCCAGCAGCCAACCGACTAGCGCCTTAGCCAAAAACATTCAGTACTTC. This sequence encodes CASSQPTSALAKNIQYF.

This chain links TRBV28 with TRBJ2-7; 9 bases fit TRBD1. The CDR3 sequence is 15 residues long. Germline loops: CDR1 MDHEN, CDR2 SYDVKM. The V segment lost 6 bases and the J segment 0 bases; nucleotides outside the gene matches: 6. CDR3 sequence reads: CASRAGTGSSYEQYF. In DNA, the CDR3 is TGTGCCAGCAGAGCCGGGACAGGGAGCTCCTACGAGCAGTACTTC.

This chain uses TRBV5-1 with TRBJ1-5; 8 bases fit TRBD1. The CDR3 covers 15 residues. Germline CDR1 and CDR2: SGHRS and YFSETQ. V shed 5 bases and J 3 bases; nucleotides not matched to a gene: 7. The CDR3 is CASRPTGGNNQPQHF. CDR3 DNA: TGCGCCAGCAGACCTACAGGGGGAAACAATCAGCCCCAGCATTTT.

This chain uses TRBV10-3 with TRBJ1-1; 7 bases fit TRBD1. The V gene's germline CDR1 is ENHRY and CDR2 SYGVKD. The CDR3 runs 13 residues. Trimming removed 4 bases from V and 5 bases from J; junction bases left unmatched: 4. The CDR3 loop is CAISAQGDTEAFF. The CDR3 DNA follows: TGTGCCATCAGTGCTCAGGGGGATACTGAAGCTTTCTTT.

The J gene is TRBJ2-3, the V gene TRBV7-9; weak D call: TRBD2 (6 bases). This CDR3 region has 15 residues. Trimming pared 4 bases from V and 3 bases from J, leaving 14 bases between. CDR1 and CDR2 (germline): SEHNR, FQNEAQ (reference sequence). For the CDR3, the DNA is TGTGCCAGCAGCTCAAGACTAGAAGCTACAGATACGCAGTATTTT. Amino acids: CASSSRLEATDTQYF.

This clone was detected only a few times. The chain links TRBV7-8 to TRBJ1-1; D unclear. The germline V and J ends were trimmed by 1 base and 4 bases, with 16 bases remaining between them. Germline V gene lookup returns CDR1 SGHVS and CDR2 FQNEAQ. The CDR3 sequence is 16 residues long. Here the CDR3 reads CASSLELGEGSTEAFF. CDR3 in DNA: TGTGCCAGCAGCTTAGAGCTCGGTGAGGGCAGCACTGAAGCTTTCTTT.

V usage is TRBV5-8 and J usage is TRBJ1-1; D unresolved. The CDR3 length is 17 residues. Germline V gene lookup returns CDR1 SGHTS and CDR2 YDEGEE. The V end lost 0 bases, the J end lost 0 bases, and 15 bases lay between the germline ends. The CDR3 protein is CASSLGRVPLMNTEAFF. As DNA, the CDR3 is TGTGCCAGCAGCTTGGGGAGGGTCCCACTGATGAACACTGAAGCTTTCTTT.

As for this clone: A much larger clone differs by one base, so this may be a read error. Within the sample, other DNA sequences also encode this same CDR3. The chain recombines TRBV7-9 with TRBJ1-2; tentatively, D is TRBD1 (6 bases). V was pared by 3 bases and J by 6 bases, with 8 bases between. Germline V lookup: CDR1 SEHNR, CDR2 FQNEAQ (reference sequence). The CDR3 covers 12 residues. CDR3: CASSFNRDGYTF. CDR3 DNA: TGTGCCAGCAGCTTCAACAGGGATGGCTACACCTTC. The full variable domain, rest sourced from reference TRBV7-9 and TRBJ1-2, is DTGVSQNPRHKITKRGQNVTFRCDPISEHNRLYWYRQTLGQGPEFLTYFQNEAQLEKSRLLSDRFSAERPKGSFSTLEIQRTEQGDSAMYLCASSFNRDGYTFGSGTRLTVV.

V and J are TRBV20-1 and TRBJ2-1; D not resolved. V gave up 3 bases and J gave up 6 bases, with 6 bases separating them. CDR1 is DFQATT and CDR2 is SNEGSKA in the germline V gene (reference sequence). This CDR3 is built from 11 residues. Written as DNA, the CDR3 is TGCAGTGCTAGCATCAGCAATGAGCAGTTCTTC. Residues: CSASISNEQFF.

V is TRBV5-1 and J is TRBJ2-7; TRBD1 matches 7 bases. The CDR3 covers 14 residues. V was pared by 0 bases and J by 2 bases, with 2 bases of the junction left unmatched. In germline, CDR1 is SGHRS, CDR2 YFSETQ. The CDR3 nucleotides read TGCGCCAGCAGCTTGGGGACAGGTCCCTACGAGCAGTACTTC. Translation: CASSLGTGPYEQYF. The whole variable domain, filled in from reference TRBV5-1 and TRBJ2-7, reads KAGVTQTPRYLIKTRGQQVTLSCSPISGHRSVSWYQQTPGQGLQFLFEYFSETQRNKGNFPGRFSGRQFSNSRSEMNVSTLELGDSALYLCASSLGTGPYEQYFGPGTRLTVT.

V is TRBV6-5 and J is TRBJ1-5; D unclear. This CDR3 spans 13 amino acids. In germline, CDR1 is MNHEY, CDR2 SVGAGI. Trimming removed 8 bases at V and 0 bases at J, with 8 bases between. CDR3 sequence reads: CASGENSNQPQHF. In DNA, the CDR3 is TGTGCCAGCGGAGAGAATAGCAATCAGCCCCAGCATTTT.

CDR3 nucleotide sequence: TGTGCCAGCAGGACCGACAGGGACTATGGCTACACCTTC. Protein sequence: CASRTDRDYGYTF. V gene TRBV21-1 combines with J gene TRBJ1-2; TRBD1 reflects the table's D call only, with no check against the DNA. TRBV21-1 is labeled a pseudogene. The length of the CDR3 is 13 residues.

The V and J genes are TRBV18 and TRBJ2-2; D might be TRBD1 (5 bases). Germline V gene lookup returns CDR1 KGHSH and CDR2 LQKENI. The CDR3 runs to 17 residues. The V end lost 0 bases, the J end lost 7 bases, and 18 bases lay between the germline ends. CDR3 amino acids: CASSPPSPWGSNGELFF. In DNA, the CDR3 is TGTGCCAGCTCACCACCGTCCCCCTGGGGCTCGAACGGGGAGCTGTTTTTT.